This T cell receptor (beta chain) was documented in a study of T cell changes during pregnancy in multiple sclerosis. The CDR3 length is 13 residues. V lost 0 bases to trimming and J lost 5 bases, with 8 bases between them. CDR1 and CDR2 (germline): SGHRS, YFSETQ. TCRdb's table, derived via immunoSEQ multiplex PCR, lists solely in-frame clones and lacks some. The data contain about 79,000 clones, around nine tenths of them singletons. The clonotype originates from a female donor with multiple sclerosis, enrolled in a pregnancy study. The chain joins TRBV5-1 to TRBJ2-5; no definite D call. The source was CD4+ T cells from peripheral blood mononuclear cells, collected in the second trimester of pregnancy. CDR3 DNA: TGCGCCAGCAGCTTGGATTTTCGGGAGACCCAGTACTTC. It specifies CASSLDFRETQYF. Full variable domain (outside the CDR3, taken from reference TRBV5-1 and TRBJ2-5): KAGVTQTPRYLIKTRGQQVTLSCSPISGHRSVSWYQQTPGQGLQFLFEYFSETQRNKGNFPGRFSGRQFSNSRSEMNVSTLELGDSALYLCASSLDFRETQYFGPGTRLLVL.